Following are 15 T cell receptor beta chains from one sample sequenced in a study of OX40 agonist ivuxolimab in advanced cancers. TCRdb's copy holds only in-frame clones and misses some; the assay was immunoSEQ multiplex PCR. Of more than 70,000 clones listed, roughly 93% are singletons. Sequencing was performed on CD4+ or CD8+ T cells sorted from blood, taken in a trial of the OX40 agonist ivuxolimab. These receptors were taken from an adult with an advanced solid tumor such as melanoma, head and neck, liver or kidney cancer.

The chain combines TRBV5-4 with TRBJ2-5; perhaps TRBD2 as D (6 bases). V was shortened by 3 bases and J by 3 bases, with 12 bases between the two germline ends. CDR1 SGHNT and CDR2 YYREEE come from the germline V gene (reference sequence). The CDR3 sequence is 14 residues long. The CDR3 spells CASSSRTTKETQYF. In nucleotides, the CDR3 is TGTGCCAGCAGCTCGCGGACTACCAAAGAGACCCAGTACTTC.

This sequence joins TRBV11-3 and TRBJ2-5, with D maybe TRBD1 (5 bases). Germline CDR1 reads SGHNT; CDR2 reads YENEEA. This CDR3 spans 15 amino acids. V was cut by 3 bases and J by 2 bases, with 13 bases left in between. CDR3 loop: CASSLAQGAQETQYF. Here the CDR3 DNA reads TGTGCCAGCAGCTTGGCCCAAGGGGCACAAGAGACCCAGTACTTC.

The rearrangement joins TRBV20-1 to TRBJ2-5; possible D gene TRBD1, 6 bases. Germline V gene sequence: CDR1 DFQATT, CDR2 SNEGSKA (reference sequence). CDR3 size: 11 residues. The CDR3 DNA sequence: TGCAGCCCACAGGGACGGGAGACCCAGTACTTC. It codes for CSPQGRETQYF.

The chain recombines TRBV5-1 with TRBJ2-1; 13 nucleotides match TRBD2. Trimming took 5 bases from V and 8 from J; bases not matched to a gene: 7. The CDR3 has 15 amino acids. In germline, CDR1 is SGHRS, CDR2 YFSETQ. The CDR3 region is CASSSTSGGRDEQFF. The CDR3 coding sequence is TGCGCCAGCAGTTCGACTAGCGGGGGGCGGGATGAGCAGTTCTTC. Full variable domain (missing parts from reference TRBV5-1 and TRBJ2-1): KAGVTQTPRYLIKTRGQQVTLSCSPISGHRSVSWYQQTPGQGLQFLFEYFSETQRNKGNFPGRFSGRQFSNSRSEMNVSTLELGDSALYLCASSSTSGGRDEQFFGPGTRLTVL.

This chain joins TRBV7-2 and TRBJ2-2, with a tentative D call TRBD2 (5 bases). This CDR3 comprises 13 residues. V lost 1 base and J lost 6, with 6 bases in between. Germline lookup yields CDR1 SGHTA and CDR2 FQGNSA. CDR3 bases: TGTGCCAGCAGCTTAGTGCGGGCCGGGGAGCTGTTTTTT. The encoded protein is CASSLVRAGELFF.

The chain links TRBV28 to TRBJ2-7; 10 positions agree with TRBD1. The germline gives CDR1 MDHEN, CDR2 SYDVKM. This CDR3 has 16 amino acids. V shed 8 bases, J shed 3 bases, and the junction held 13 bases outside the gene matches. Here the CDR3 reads CASPPGTGAVNYEQYF. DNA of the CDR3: TGTGCCAGCCCTCCCGGGACAGGGGCCGTTAACTACGAGCAGTACTTC.

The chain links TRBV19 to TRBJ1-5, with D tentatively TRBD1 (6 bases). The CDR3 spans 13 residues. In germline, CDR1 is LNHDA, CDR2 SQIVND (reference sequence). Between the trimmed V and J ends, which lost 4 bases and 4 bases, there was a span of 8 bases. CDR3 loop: CASSTDRNQPQHF. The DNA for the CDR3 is TGTGCCAGTAGTACGGACAGAAATCAGCCCCAGCATTTT.

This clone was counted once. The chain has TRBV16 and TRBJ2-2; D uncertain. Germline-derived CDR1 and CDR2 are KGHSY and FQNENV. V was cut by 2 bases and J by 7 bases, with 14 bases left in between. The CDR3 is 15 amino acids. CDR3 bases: TGTGCCAGCAGCCAAGGGCAGGTCAAGGTCGGGGAGCTGTTTTTT. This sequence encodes CASSQGQVKVGELFF.

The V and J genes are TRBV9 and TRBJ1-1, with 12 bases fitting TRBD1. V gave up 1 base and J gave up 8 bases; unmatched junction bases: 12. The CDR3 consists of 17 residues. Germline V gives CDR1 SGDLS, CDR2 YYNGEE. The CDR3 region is CASSVTPGTGGVIEAFF. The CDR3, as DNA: TGTGCCAGCAGCGTAACCCCCGGGACAGGGGGCGTTATAGAAGCTTTCTTT.

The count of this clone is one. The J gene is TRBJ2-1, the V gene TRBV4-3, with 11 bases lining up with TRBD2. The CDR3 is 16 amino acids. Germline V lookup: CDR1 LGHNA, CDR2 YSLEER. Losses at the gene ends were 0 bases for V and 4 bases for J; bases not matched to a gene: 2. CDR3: CASSQDTSGRYNEQFF. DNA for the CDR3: TGCGCCAGCAGCCAAGATACTAGCGGGAGATACAATGAGCAGTTCTTC.

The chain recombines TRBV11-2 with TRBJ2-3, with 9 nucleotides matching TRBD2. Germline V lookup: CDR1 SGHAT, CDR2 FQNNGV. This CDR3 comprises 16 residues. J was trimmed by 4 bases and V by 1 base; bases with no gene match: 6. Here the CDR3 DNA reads TGTGCCAGCAGCTTAGCTGGGACTAGCCTCGCAGATACGCAGTATTTT. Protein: CASSLAGTSLADTQYF.

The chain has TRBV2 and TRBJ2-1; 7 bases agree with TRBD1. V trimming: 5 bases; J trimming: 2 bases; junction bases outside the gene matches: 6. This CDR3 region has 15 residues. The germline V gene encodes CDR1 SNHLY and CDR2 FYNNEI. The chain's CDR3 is CASSIDRVAYNEQFF. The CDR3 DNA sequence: TGTGCCAGCAGTATAGACAGGGTTGCCTACAATGAGCAGTTCTTC.

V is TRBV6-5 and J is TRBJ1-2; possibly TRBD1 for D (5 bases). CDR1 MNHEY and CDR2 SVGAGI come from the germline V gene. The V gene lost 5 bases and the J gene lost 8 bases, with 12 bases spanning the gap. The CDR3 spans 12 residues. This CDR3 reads CASSPQGPGYTF. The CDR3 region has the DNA TGTGCCAGCAGTCCCCAGGGACCCGGCTACACCTTC.

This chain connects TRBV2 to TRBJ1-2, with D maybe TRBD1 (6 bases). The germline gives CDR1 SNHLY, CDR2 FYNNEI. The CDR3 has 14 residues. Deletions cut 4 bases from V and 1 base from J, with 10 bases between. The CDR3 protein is CASSGQGSNYGYTF. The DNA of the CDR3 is TGTGCCAGCAGTGGCCAGGGGAGTAACTATGGCTACACCTTC.

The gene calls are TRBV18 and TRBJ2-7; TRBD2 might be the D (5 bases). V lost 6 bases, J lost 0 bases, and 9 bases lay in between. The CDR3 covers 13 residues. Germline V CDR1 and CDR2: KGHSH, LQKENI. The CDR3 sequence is CASSPGSSYEQYF. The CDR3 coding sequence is TGTGCCAGCTCGCCTGGGAGCTCCTACGAGCAGTACTTC.